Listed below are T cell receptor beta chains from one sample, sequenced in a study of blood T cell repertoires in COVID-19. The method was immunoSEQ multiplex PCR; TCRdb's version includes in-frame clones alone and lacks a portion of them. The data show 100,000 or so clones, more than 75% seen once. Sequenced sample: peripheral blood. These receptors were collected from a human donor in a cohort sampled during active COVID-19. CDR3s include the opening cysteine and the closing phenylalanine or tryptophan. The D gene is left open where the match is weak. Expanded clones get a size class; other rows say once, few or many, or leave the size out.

CASSTRDREYNEQFF TGTGCCAGTAGTACCCGGGACAGGGAGTACAATGAGCAGTTCTTC - TRBV19 TRBD1 TRBJ2-1
CASSLGASGNNEQFF TGTGCCAGCAGCTTAGGGGCTAGCGGGAACAATGAGCAGTTCTTC - TRBV7-9 TRBD2 TRBJ2-1
CASSWEPSSGRNEQFF TGTGCCAGCAGTTGGGAACCTTCTAGCGGGAGGAATGAGCAGTTCTTC - TRBV2 TRBD2 TRBJ2-1
CASSPGLAGGAGELFF TGTGCCAGCAGCCCTGGACTAGCCGGAGGGGCCGGGGAGCTGTTTTTT - TRBV3-1/TRBV3-2 TRBD2 TRBJ2-2
CASSPRGQSSGNTIYF TGTGCCAGCTCACCACGGGGACAGAGCTCTGGAAACACCATATATTTT - TRBV18 TRBD1 TRBJ1-3
CASSKGQNMNTEAFF TGTGCCAGCAGCAAGGGACAGAACATGAACACTGAAGCTTTCTTT - TRBV11-2 TRBD1 TRBJ1-1
CASSSPGQTFEQFF TGTGCCAGCAGCTCCCCGGGACAGACTTTTGAGCAGTTCTTC - TRBV7-3 TRBD1 TRBJ2-1
CASSLEQGASGDTQYF TGCGCCAGCAGCTTGGAGCAGGGGGCGTCAGGAGATACGCAGTATTTT - TRBV5-1 TRBD1 TRBJ2-3
CASRGSGSTSEQFF TGTGCCAGTAGGGGAAGCGGGAGCACTAGTGAGCAGTTCTTC - TRBV19 TRBD2 TRBJ2-1
CASSSGSQETQYF TGTGCCAGCAGCTCGGGGAGCCAAGAGACCCAGTACTTC - TRBV7-2 - TRBJ2-5
CASSQDLSSYNEQFF TGTGCCAGCAGCCAAGACTTGAGCTCCTACAATGAGCAGTTCTTC - TRBV4-2 - TRBJ2-1
CASTSKTSGRAGADTQYF TGCGCCAGCACCTCCAAGACTAGCGGGAGGGCCGGGGCAGATACGCAGTATTTT - TRBV5-1 TRBD2 TRBJ2-3
CASSPWGQTKEGTQYF TGTGCCAGCAGCCCCTGGGGGCAGACTAAAGAAGGGACCCAGTACTTC - TRBV11-2 - TRBJ2-5
CASSSRLSYEQYF TGTGCCAGCAGTTCGCGGCTGAGCTACGAGCAGTACTTC - TRBV27 - TRBJ2-7
CASSVAGGISGNTIYF TGTGCCAGCAGCGTAGCCGGCGGGATCTCTGGAAACACCATATATTTT - TRBV9 - TRBJ1-3
CASSQGQGSSEKLFF TGCGCCAGCAGCCAAGGACAGGGAAGTAGCGAAAAACTGTTTTTT - TRBV4-1 TRBD1 TRBJ1-4
CASSPWRSGNEQFF TGTGCCAGCAGCCCCTGGCGGTCTGGAAATGAGCAGTTCTTC - TRBV3-1/TRBV3-2 - TRBJ2-1
CASSPNQDTLTGELFF TGTGCCAGCTCACCCAATCAGGACACCCTCACCGGGGAGCTGTTTTTT - TRBV18 - TRBJ2-2
CASRKTHIDRAGRVGTGELFF TGTGCCAGTAGAAAAACACACATTGACAGGGCGGGGAGAGTAGGGACCGGGGAGCTGTTTTTT - TRBV19 - TRBJ2-2
CASSFGDRAYNSPLHF TGTGCCAGCAGCTTTGGCGACAGGGCCTATAATTCACCCCTCCACTTT - TRBV5-6 TRBD1 TRBJ1-6
CASSHPPEGWDSPLHF TGTGCCAGTAGTCATCCCCCAGAGGGATGGGATTCACCCCTCCACTTT - TRBV19 - TRBJ1-6
CASSLRGFYGYTF TGTGCCAGCAGCTTAAGGGGGTTCTATGGCTACACCTTC - TRBV5-6 - TRBJ1-2
CASRRAGGYNEQFF TGCGCCAGCAGACGAGCGGGAGGTTACAATGAGCAGTTCTTC few TRBV10-1 TRBD2 TRBJ2-1
CASSLLYTQYF TGTGCCAGCAGCTTACTCTATACGCAGTATTTT - TRBV11-1 - TRBJ2-3
CASSLSGSRNIQYF TGTGCCAGCAGTTTATCCGGTTCGCGAAACATTCAGTACTTC - TRBV27 - TRBJ2-4
CASSELAGSYNEQFF TGTGCCAGCAGTGAGCTAGCGGGCTCCTACAATGAGCAGTTCTTC - TRBV6-4 TRBD2 TRBJ2-1
CASSYGTQPYSSYNSPLHF TGTGCCAGCAGCTACGGGACACAGCCATACAGCTCCTATAATTCACCCCTCCACTTT - TRBV5-4 - TRBJ1-6
CASSPTRAVETQYF TGTGCCAGCAGTCCGACTCGAGCGGTAGAGACCCAGTACTTC - TRBV5-6 - TRBJ2-5
CASSDPQGGQETQYF TGTGCCAGCAGTGACCCGCAGGGGGGCCAAGAGACCCAGTACTTC - TRBV25-1 - TRBJ2-5
CASSERAGSQETQYF TGTGCCAGCAGTGAACGAGCGGGATCTCAAGAGACCCAGTACTTC - TRBV6-1 TRBD2 TRBJ2-5
CASSYGATGELFF TGTGCCAGCAGTTACGGGGCCACGGGGGAGCTGTTTTTT - TRBV6-2/TRBV6-3 - TRBJ2-2
CASSPGTAVGETQYF TGTGCCAGCAGCCCTGGGACAGCTGTAGGGGAGACCCAGTACTTC - TRBV7-3 TRBD1 TRBJ2-5
CASSLQGGRGYTF TGTGCCAGCAGTTTACAAGGGGGCCGGGGCTACACCTTC - TRBV28 TRBD1 TRBJ1-2
CASSQHAGGSAGELFF TGTGCCAGCAGCCAACACGCGGGAGGGTCCGCCGGGGAGCTGTTTTTT - TRBV3-1/TRBV3-2 TRBD2 TRBJ2-2
CASNEDGNYEQYF TGTGCCAGTAATGAGGACGGGAACTACGAGCAGTACTTC once TRBV19 - TRBJ2-7
CASSLSVRETQYF TGTGCCAGCAGTTTATCGGTCCGGGAGACCCAGTACTTC - TRBV27 - TRBJ2-5
CASSLVGGDEQFF TGTGCCAGCAGCTTGGTTGGGGGCGATGAGCAGTTCTTC - TRBV5-4 - TRBJ2-1
CASARSGLSNHNEQFF TGTGCCAGCGCCCGATCAGGTCTCTCCAATCACAATGAGCAGTTCTTC once TRBV9 - TRBJ2-1
CASSLVRGRFATNEKLFF TGTGCCAGCAGTTTGGTCAGGGGACGCTTTGCAACTAATGAAAAACTGTTTTTT - TRBV28 - TRBJ1-4
CASSLGFISGTQGTQYF TGTGCCAGCAGCTTAGGGTTTATTAGCGGAACGCAGGGGACCCAGTACTTC - TRBV11-2 - TRBJ2-5
CASSSVRSFSYEQYF TGTGCCAGCAGCTCAGTCCGGAGCTTCTCCTACGAGCAGTACTTC - TRBV13 - TRBJ2-7
CASSWGQGRHEQFF TGTGCCAGCAGTTGGGGACAGGGGCGCCATGAGCAGTTCTTC - TRBV25-1 TRBD1 TRBJ2-1
CASSMGNDSNQPQHF TGTGCCAGCAGCATGGGCAACGATAGCAATCAGCCCCAGCATTTT - TRBV21-1 - TRBJ1-5
CASSQGTGKVYEQYF TGTGCCAGCAGCCAGGGGACAGGGAAGGTCTACGAGCAGTACTTC - TRBV3-1/TRBV3-2 TRBD1 TRBJ2-7
CASSSTGTRLNEQFF TGTGCCAGCAGCTCGACCGGGACTAGACTCAATGAGCAGTTCTTC - TRBV11-2 TRBD2 TRBJ2-1
CASSSAGRQPQHF TGTGCCAGCAGTTCGGCGGGGCGTCAGCCCCAGCATTTT - TRBV27 - TRBJ1-5